Listed below are T cell receptor beta chains from one sample, sequenced in a study of OX40 agonist ivuxolimab in advanced cancers. The repertoire was sequenced with immunoSEQ multiplex PCR; TCRdb's copy has only in-frame clones and lacks some. The repertoire holds around 75,000 clones, roughly 91% seen once, with approximately 2.4% in the top ten. The sequences come from CD4+ or CD8+ T cells sorted from blood, collected in a trial of the OX40 agonist ivuxolimab. The receptors stem from an adult with an advanced solid tumor such as melanoma, head and neck, liver or kidney cancer. Both conserved end residues are part of each CDR3. A D gene is named only where the DNA matches it firmly. Clone size appears in some rows only: once, few, many, or a class for an expanded clone.

TRBJ2-1,TRBV5-1,NA,once,TGCGCCAGCAGCTTGGCCGAGAGTCTTACGAGGTACTCCTACAATGAGCAGTTCTTC,CASSLAESLTRYSYNEQFF
TRBJ1-1,TRBV2,NA,few,TGTGCCAGCAGTGAACAGGGAACTGAAGCTTTCTTT,CASSEQGTEAFF
TRBJ2-5,TRBV19,NA,NA,TGTGCCACCTCGGTCCTCGGGGAGACCCAGTACTTC,CATSVLGETQYF
TRBJ1-1,TRBV7-9,NA,NA,TGTGCCAGCAGCCCTAGTTGGTACACGAACACTGAAGCTTTCTTT,CASSPSWYTNTEAFF
TRBJ2-5,TRBV27,TRBD2,NA,TGTGCCAGCAGTTCCTCCTCGTTGGCGGGAGGGCCTCGAGAGACCCAGTACTTC,CASSSSSLAGGPRETQYF
TRBJ2-7,TRBV6-1,NA,many,TGTGCCAGCAGTGAATACCCCAGCTCCTACGAGCAGTACTTC,CASSEYPSSYEQYF
TRBJ1-6,TRBV7-2,NA,once,TGTGCCAGCAGCCCTGCGGGGCAGATAAATTCACCCCTCCACTTT,CASSPAGQINSPLHF
TRBJ1-2,TRBV30,NA,few,TGTGCCCTAGGGGGTGGCTACACCTTC,CALGGGYTF
TRBJ2-7,TRBV10-3,NA,NA,TGTGCCATCAGTGAGTCCGGCTCCCGGAAGGAGTACGAGCAGTACTTC,CAISESGSRKEYEQYF
TRBJ2-7,TRBV5-1,NA,NA,TGCGCCAGCAGCTCTCGGGGGGCGTACCTCTCCTACGAGCAGTACTTC,CASSSRGAYLSYEQYF
TRBJ2-2,TRBV5-1,TRBD1,NA,TGCGCCAGCAGCATCTGGGACAGTGCCTCTGTCAACACCGGGGAGCTGTTTTTT,CASSIWDSASVNTGELFF
TRBJ1-3,TRBV6-6,NA,NA,TGTGCCAGCAGTTACTCGTCTGGAAGCTCTGGAAACACCATATATTTT,CASSYSSGSSGNTIYF
TRBJ1-2,TRBV15,NA,NA,TGTGCCACCAGCAGAGACTCGACAGGTCCCTATTATGGCTACACCTTC,CATSRDSTGPYYGYTF
TRBJ2-1,TRBV6-6,NA,once,TGTGCCAGCAGTCCACAGGGTTACAATGAGCAGTTCTTC,CASSPQGYNEQFF
TRBJ1-2,TRBV19,TRBD1,NA,TGTGCCAGTAGTATAGTGGGGACAGGGGGAAGCTATGGCTACACCTTC,CASSIVGTGGSYGYTF
TRBJ1-2,TRBV12-5,NA,NA,TGTGCTAGTGGTCCTTCTCTCCCCCGCTATGGCTACACCTTC,CASGPSLPRYGYTF
TRBJ1-6,TRBV7-2,TRBD1,NA,TGTGCCAGCAGCTCAGGACAGGGGGGCAATTCACCCCTCCACTTT,CASSSGQGGNSPLHF
TRBJ1-1,TRBV27,NA,once,TGTGCCAGCAGTTTATATCGCAGAAACACTGAAGCTTTCTTT,CASSLYRRNTEAFF
TRBJ1-1,TRBV29-1,TRBD1,few,TGCAGCGTTGGAGGACAGGGAAAAACTGAAGCTTTCTTT,CSVGGQGKTEAFF
TRBJ1-1,TRBV6-1,NA,NA,TGTGCCATGGGGCGGACGGTGAACACTGAAGCTTTCTTT,CAMGRTVNTEAFF
TRBJ2-5,TRBV11-2,NA,NA,TGTGCCAGCAGCACTGCAGGGGGGTACCAAGAGACCCAGTACTTC,CASSTAGGYQETQYF
TRBJ1-5,TRBV10-3,TRBD1,NA,TGTGCCATCAGTTCCGGACAGGTCGATCAGCCCCAGCATTTT,CAISSGQVDQPQHF
TRBJ1-2,TRBV2,TRBD1,NA,TGTGCCAGCAGTCCTTCCGGGACAGGGGGCCCTTTTAACTATGGCTACACCTTC,CASSPSGTGGPFNYGYTF
TRBJ2-3,TRBV5-4,NA,NA,TGTGCCAGCGGGGGAGTAAGCACAGATACGCAGTATTTT,CASGGVSTDTQYF
TRBJ2-4,TRBV4-1,NA,NA,TGCGCCAGCAGCCTGCCGACGGCCCCCCAAAACATTCAGTACTTC,CASSLPTAPQNIQYF
TRBJ2-3,TRBV10-3,NA,NA,TGTGCCATCAGTGAGCTCAATCCAACTACAGATACGCAGTATTTT,CAISELNPTTDTQYF
TRBJ2-1,TRBV5-1,TRBD2,NA,TGCGCCAGCAGCCCGGGGGACTACCACGGGAATGAGCAGTTCTTC,CASSPGDYHGNEQFF
TRBJ1-1,TRBV30,NA,few,TGTGCCTGGAGGCCACGAGGGGGCACTGAAGCTTTCTTT,CAWRPRGGTEAFF
TRBJ2-3,TRBV4-2,NA,once,TGTGCCAGCAGCCCGTCCATGAGGGACCCTCAAAGAGACACAGATACGCAGTATTTT,CASSPSMRDPQRDTDTQYF
TRBJ2-2,TRBV5-3,TRBD1,NA,TGTGCCAGCAGTTACGGACAGGGAGTCACCGGGGAGCTGTTTTTT,CASSYGQGVTGELFF
TRBJ2-7,TRBV28,NA,NA,TGTGCCAGCACCAAGCGAGCTTCCTACGAGCAGTACTTC,CASTKRASYEQYF
TRBJ1-2,TRBV5-1,NA,NA,TGCGCCAGCAGCTCCACTGCTAACTATGGCTACACCTTC,CASSSTANYGYTF
TRBJ2-1,TRBV29-1,NA,NA,TGCAGCGTTGATAGGGGGACCTACAATGAGCAGTTCTTC,CSVDRGTYNEQFF
TRBJ2-7,TRBV28,NA,NA,TGTGCCAGCACCGGGACGCTCTCCTACGAGCAGTACTTC,CASTGTLSYEQYF
TRBJ2-2,TRBV2,TRBD2,NA,TGTGCCAGCCTCCTCAGACTAGCGGGGTCCGGGGAGCTGTTTTTT,CASLLRLAGSGELFF